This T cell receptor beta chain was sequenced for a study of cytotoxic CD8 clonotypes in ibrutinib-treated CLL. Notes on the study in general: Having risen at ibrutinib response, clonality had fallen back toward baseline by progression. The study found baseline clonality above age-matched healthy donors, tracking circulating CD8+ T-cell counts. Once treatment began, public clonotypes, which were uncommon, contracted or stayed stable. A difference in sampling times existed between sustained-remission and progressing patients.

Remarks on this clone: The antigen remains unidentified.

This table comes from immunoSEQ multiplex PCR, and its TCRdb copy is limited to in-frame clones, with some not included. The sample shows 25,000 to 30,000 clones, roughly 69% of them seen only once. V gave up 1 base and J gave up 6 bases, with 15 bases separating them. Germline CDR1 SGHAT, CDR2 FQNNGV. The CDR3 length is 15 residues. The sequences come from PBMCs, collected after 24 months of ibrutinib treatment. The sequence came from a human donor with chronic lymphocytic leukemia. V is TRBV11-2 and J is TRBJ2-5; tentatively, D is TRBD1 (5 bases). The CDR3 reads CASSLVSGMAKTQYF. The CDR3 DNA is TGTGCCAGCAGCTTAGTGTCAGGGATGGCGAAGACCCAGTACTTC.